Listed below are T cell receptor beta chains from one sample, sequenced in a study of T cells of healthy individuals. Each CDR3 protein is one row after TCRdb ran MiXCR on the 5' RACE reads. Of tens of thousands of distinct CDR3 sequences in the sample, roughly 14% were seen once. The receptors come from a human donor in good health. Each CDR3 is given with its conserved first and last residue. The order of the fields is V gene, J gene, CDR3 length, clone size, D gene, CDR3 protein, CDR3 DNA. The D gene is left open where the match is weak. Expanded clones are given a class, and other clones once, few, many or no size at all.

TRBV4-2	TRBJ2-7	16	few	TRBD2	CASSQTITSGGYEQYF	TGTGCCAGCAGCCAAACGATTACTAGCGGGGGATACGAGCAGTACTTC
TRBV4-1	TRBJ2-1	16	many	NA	CASSREGQGRYNEQFF	TGCGCCAGCAGTCGAGAGGGCCAGGGACGCTACAATGAGCAGTTCTTC
TRBV25-1	TRBJ1-1	14	NA	TRBD1	CASKVGQGNTEAFF	TGTGCCAGCAAGGTGGGACAGGGAAACACTGAAGCTTTCTTT
TRBV7-2	TRBJ2-7	16	many	NA	CASSLRSEDESYEQYF	TGTGCCAGCAGCTTAAGATCGGAGGACGAGTCCTACGAGCAGTACTTC
TRBV7-8	TRBJ2-5	15	NA	TRBD1	CASSQRTGAEETQYF	TGTGCCAGCAGCCAACGGACAGGGGCCGAAGAGACCCAGTACTTC
TRBV7-8	TRBJ2-7	14	few	TRBD2	CASSFGTSVYEQYF	TGTGCCAGCAGCTTTGGGACTAGCGTTTACGAGCAGTACTTC
TRBV19	TRBJ2-7	14	few	NA	CASSPLSNSYEQYF	TGTGCCAGTTCCCCCTTGTCAAATAGCTACGAGCAGTACTTC
TRBV7-2	TRBJ2-1	15	NA	NA	CASSTDRGGGHEQFF	TGTGCCAGCAGCACCGATAGGGGGGGAGGCCATGAGCAGTTCTTC
TRBV29-1	TRBJ2-3	9	many	NA	CSVGDTQYF	TGCAGCGTCGGGGATACGCAGTATTTT
TRBV28	TRBJ2-5	15	few	NA	CASSLGGILEETQYF	TGTGCCAGCAGTTTAGGGGGTATCTTAGAGGAGACCCAGTACTTC
TRBV20-1	TRBJ2-1	13	NA	TRBD2	CSAPLAGDNEQFF	TGCAGTGCTCCACTAGCGGGAGACAATGAGCAGTTCTTC
TRBV6-6	TRBJ2-5	12	many	NA	CASSAMRETQYF	TGTGCCAGCAGTGCCATGAGGGAGACCCAGTACTTC
TRBV11-2	TRBJ1-1	15	NA	NA	CASSLGDGPLGAAFF	TGTGCCAGCAGCTTAGGGGACGGACCATTAGGGGCAGCTTTCTTT
TRBV7-7	TRBJ2-7	14	many	NA	CASSPDSGLSEQYF	TGTGCCAGCAGCCCAGACTCGGGGCTCAGCGAGCAGTACTTC
TRBV12-5	TRBJ2-5	15	few	TRBD1	CASGLVQGFQETQYF	TGTGCTAGTGGTTTGGTACAGGGGTTTCAAGAGACCCAGTACTTC
TRBV4-3	TRBJ1-2	13	NA	NA	CASSQDEGTGYTF	TGCGCCAGCAGCCAAGATGAGGGGACGGGCTACACCTTC
TRBV4-2	TRBJ2-3	18	many	TRBD2	CASSQDHLAGGGTDTQYF	TGTGCCAGCAGCCAAGATCATCTAGCGGGGGGGGGCACAGATACGCAGTATTTT
TRBV5-6	TRBJ2-1	15	once	NA	CASRFRESPYNEQFF	TGTGCCAGCAGGTTCAGGGAATCCCCCTACAATGAGCAGTTCTTC
TRBV3-1	TRBJ2-5	11	many	NA	CASSQDKTQYF	TGTGCCAGCAGCCAAGACAAGACCCAGTACTTC
TRBV30	TRBJ1-1	15	NA	TRBD1	CAWRIRGRIRAEAFF	TGTGCCTGGAGGATCAGGGGGCGCATTCGGGCTGAAGCTTTCTTT
TRBV29-1	TRBJ2-5	15	many	TRBD1	CSATRRQGAQETQYF	TGCAGCGCTACTCGGAGACAGGGGGCACAGGAGACCCAGTACTTC
TRBV4-3	TRBJ1-2	13	NA	NA	CASSPGDIGGYTF	TGCGCCAGCAGCCCGGGGGACATCGGCGGGTACACCTTC
TRBV27	TRBJ2-5	13	many	NA	CASSLASWETQYF	TGTGCCAGCAGTTTAGCGTCGTGGGAGACCCAGTACTTC
TRBV9	TRBJ1-3	16	many	TRBD1	CASSLGQGASGNTIYF	TGTGCCAGCAGCTTAGGACAGGGGGCCTCCGGAAACACCATATATTTT
TRBV7-2	TRBJ1-1	17	NA	TRBD1	CASSSSYRGGARRAAFF	TGTGCCAGCAGCTCGAGTTACAGGGGAGGGGCAAGAAGGGCAGCTTTCTTT
TRBV27	TRBJ2-5	14	NA	TRBD2	CASSSAGAQETQYF	TGTGCCAGCAGTTCAGCGGGGGCGCAAGAGACCCAGTACTTC
TRBV18	TRBJ2-7	15	many	TRBD1	CASSPGQGATYEQYF	TGTGCCAGCTCACCAGGACAGGGGGCCACCTACGAGCAGTACTTC
TRBV4-1	TRBJ2-2	16	few	NA	CASSQEVTVNTGELFF	TGCGCCAGCAGCCAAGAGGTGACTGTAAACACCGGGGAGCTGTTTTTT
TRBV6-5	TRBJ1-2	13	many	NA	CASSYNRVSGYTF	TGTGCCAGCAGTTACAACAGGGTGTCGGGCTACACCTTC
TRBV20-1	TRBJ1-2	13	NA	NA	CSAPDGRLYGYTF	TGCAGTGCCCCGGACGGAAGACTTTATGGCTACACCTTC
TRBV28	TRBJ2-1	15	few	TRBD1	CASRRTGGTYNEQFF	TGTGCCAGCAGGCGCACAGGGGGTACCTACAATGAGCAGTTCTTC
TRBV6-1	TRBJ1-1	12	few	NA	CASSVGNTEAFF	TGTGCCAGCAGTGTGGGGAACACTGAAGCTTTCTTT
TRBV20-1	TRBJ2-3	14	few	NA	CSARWWGSTDTQYF	TGCAGTGCTAGATGGTGGGGGTCCACAGATACGCAGTATTTT
TRBV5-1	TRBJ1-2	13	few	NA	CASSLGGTGGYTF	TGCGCCAGCAGCTTAGGCGGGACGGGTGGCTACACCTTC
TRBV20-1	TRBJ1-1	14	NA	NA	CSARDPGAGEEAFF	TGCAGTGCTAGAGATCCGGGGGCAGGAGAAGAAGCTTTCTTT
TRBV7-3	TRBJ2-2	15	few	TRBD1	CASSVGTASTGELFF	TGTGCCAGCAGCGTCGGGACAGCCAGCACCGGGGAGCTGTTTTTT
TRBV12-3/TRBV12-4	TRBJ2-7	14	many	NA	CASSLGQPSYEQYF	TGTGCCAGCAGTTTAGGCCAGCCCTCCTACGAGCAGTACTTC
TRBV28	TRBJ1-1	12	few	NA	CASSSPDPEAFF	TGTGCCAGCAGTTCTCCCGACCCTGAAGCTTTCTTT
TRBV2	TRBJ1-5	13	many	NA	CASSLQVSQPQHF	TGTGCCAGCAGCTTACAGGTTTCTCAGCCCCAGCATTTT
TRBV6-1	TRBJ2-5	16	many	NA	CASSEGARGLYETQYF	TGTGCCAGCAGTGAGGGAGCCCGGGGGCTCTACGAGACCCAGTACTTC